The rows below give T cell receptor beta chains drawn from one sample of a study of T-cell reconstitution after alpha-beta-depleted transplantation in children. In TCRdb, the PCR reads were re-called with MiXCR into one record per CDR3 protein. The sample has some 300,000 distinct CDR3 sequences; around 10% are singletons. The sample consisted of PBMCs from the stem cell graft donor, taken from the stem cell graft. Every receptor here comes from a human donor who donated a stem cell graft to a child with acute lymphoblastic leukemia. Each CDR3 is given with its conserved first and last residue. The D gene is left open where the match is weak. The size of a clone is reported for some rows only, either as once, few or many, or as a class for expanded clones.

d_call j_call v_call clone_size cdr3_nt cdr3_aa
TRBD2 TRBJ2-1 TRBV12-3/TRBV12-4 NA TGTGCCAGCAGTATGGGACTAGCGGGGGCTTGGGATGAGCAGTTCTTC CASSMGLAGAWDEQFF
TRBD2 TRBJ2-1 TRBV12-3/TRBV12-4 few TGTGCCAGCAGTCCCCGGACTAGCGGGAGGGGATATGAGCAGTTCTTC CASSPRTSGRGYEQFF
NA TRBJ1-3 TRBV7-9 few TGTGCCAGCAGCCTGCTAGACAGTCACCCTGGAAACACCATATATTTT CASSLLDSHPGNTIYF
NA TRBJ2-1 TRBV12-3/TRBV12-4 few TGTGCCAGCAGCCTAACGGTCCAGGGTCACTCCTACAATGAGCAGTTCTTC CASSLTVQGHSYNEQFF
NA TRBJ1-3 TRBV12-3/TRBV12-4 many TGTGCCAGCAGTCCGACTATGGTGCAGTACTCTGGAAACACCATATATTTT CASSPTMVQYSGNTIYF
TRBD2 TRBJ2-3 TRBV6-5 few TGTGCCAGCAGTTATTCCATAGCGGGACTGAGCACAGATACGCAGTATTTT CASSYSIAGLSTDTQYF
TRBD1 TRBJ1-2 TRBV11-2 few TGTGCCAGCAGCTTGAAGGGGGCCTATGGCTACACCTTC CASSLKGAYGYTF
NA TRBJ2-1 TRBV6-5 NA TGTGCCAGCAGTTTCGGCACAAGGAGCTCCTACAATGAGCAGTTCTTC CASSFGTRSSYNEQFF
TRBD2 TRBJ2-2 TRBV25-1 few TGTGCCAGCAGTGATTGGACTAGCGGGAGCTACAGTGGCACCGGGGAGCTGTTTTTT CASSDWTSGSYSGTGELFF
TRBD1 TRBJ2-2 TRBV27 many TGTGCCAGCAGAACCGGGACAGGGCGTCCCGGGGAGCTGTTTTTT CASRTGTGRPGELFF
TRBD2 TRBJ2-2 TRBV7-2 NA TGTGCCAGCAGGGGCGGCCGGACTAGCGGCCCCACCGGGGAGCTGTTTTTT CASRGGRTSGPTGELFF
TRBD2 TRBJ2-3 TRBV12-3/TRBV12-4 few TGTGCCAGCAGGCCAACCCCTAGCGGCAGCACAGATACGCAGTATTTT CASRPTPSGSTDTQYF
TRBD2 TRBJ2-7 TRBV7-9 NA TGTGCCAGCAGTTATCGGTTAGCGGGATCCTACGAGCAGTACTTC CASSYRLAGSYEQYF
TRBD2 TRBJ2-6 TRBV7-2 NA TGTGCCAGCAGCTTAGCAGCGGGGTCTGGGGCCAACGTCCTGACTTTC CASSLAAGSGANVLTF
TRBD2 TRBJ2-1 TRBV7-2 few TGTGCCAGCGGCCCTTTAGGGGCGGGAGTGTTAAATGAGCAGTTCTTC CASGPLGAGVLNEQFF
TRBD2 TRBJ2-5 TRBV6-5 NA TGTGCCAGCAGTTACTCGAGGTCTAGCGGGAGATTAGGAGAGACCCAGTACTTC CASSYSRSSGRLGETQYF
NA TRBJ2-5 TRBV4-3 NA TGCGCCAGCAGCCAGGGGATCGGAGAGACCCAGTACTTC CASSQGIGETQYF
NA TRBJ2-5 TRBV5-1 many TGCGCCAGCAGTCCACATGATCCGGGAGAGACCCAGTACTTC CASSPHDPGETQYF
TRBD2 TRBJ2-1 TRBV4-1 few TGCGCCAGCAGCCAAGCTCTACTAGCGGAGCAGTTCTTC CASSQALLAEQFF
TRBD1 TRBJ2-7 TRBV7-9 NA TGTGCCAGCAGCTCCCTGCGGGACAGGGCCTACGAGCAGTACTTC CASSSLRDRAYEQYF
TRBD2 TRBJ2-1 TRBV7-2 NA TGTGCCAGCAGCCGAACTAGCGGGGCCAATGAGCAGTTCTTC CASSRTSGANEQFF
TRBD1 TRBJ1-1 TRBV5-6 many TGTGCCAGCAGGAAAGGGGGCATGAACACTGAAGCTTTCTTT CASRKGGMNTEAFF
TRBD2 TRBJ2-3 TRBV5-6 NA TGTGCCAGCAGCTTGATGTTCCAGCGGGAATACCCAGATACGCAGTATTTT CASSLMFQREYPDTQYF
NA TRBJ2-2 TRBV4-1 few TGCGCCAGCAGCCAAGGGTTCCTGAATGGCGGGGAGCTGTTTTTT CASSQGFLNGGELFF
NA TRBJ2-3 TRBV3-1 few TGTGCCAGCAGCCAACCCGGCCTAGGCACAGATACGCAGTATTTT CASSQPGLGTDTQYF
TRBD1 TRBJ1-1 TRBV10-3 few TGTGCCATCAGTGCGCGGGACAGGGCAAGTCCTGAAGCTTTCTTT CAISARDRASPEAFF
TRBD2 TRBJ2-3 TRBV6-1 NA TGTGCCACTCGACTAGCGGGAGACGGCACAGATACGCAGTATTTT CATRLAGDGTDTQYF
NA TRBJ2-2 TRBV12-3/TRBV12-4 NA TGTGCCAGCAGGCGAACAGGGCCGGCGAACACCGGGGAGCTGTTTTTT CASRRTGPANTGELFF
NA TRBJ2-3 TRBV7-2 NA TGTGCCAGCAGCTATTACTCCACAGATACGCAGTATTTT CASSYYSTDTQYF
NA TRBJ2-6 TRBV5-1 few TGCGCCAGCAGCTTGACCCGACGGACCTCTGGGGCCAACGTCCTGACTTTC CASSLTRRTSGANVLTF
NA TRBJ2-1 TRBV2 many TGTGCCAGCAATGAGCAGTTCTTC CASNEQFF
NA TRBJ1-2 TRBV5-6 NA TGTGCCAGCAGCTTGCAGGACGCGGGGGACTATGGCTACACCTTC CASSLQDAGDYGYTF
NA TRBJ2-7 TRBV19 many TGTGCCAGTAGTTCAGGGCGGTCCTACGAGCAGTACTTC CASSSGRSYEQYF
TRBD1 TRBJ1-1 TRBV9 few TGTGCCAGCAACACCGGGACAGGGGGATACACTGAAGCTTTCTTT CASNTGTGGYTEAFF
TRBD2 TRBJ2-1 TRBV19 NA TGTGCCAGTAGTGCCGGACTAGTAAGCGAGCAGTTCTTC CASSAGLVSEQFF
NA TRBJ1-3 TRBV5-1 NA TGCGCCAGCAGCTTTAACCCCGTGGGCAACTCGGACGGAAACACCATATATTTT CASSFNPVGNSDGNTIYF
NA TRBJ2-3 TRBV5-1 few TGCGCCAGCAGCGCGTTAGGGGGATTGGATACGCAGTATTTT CASSALGGLDTQYF
NA TRBJ1-4 TRBV10-3 NA TGTGCCATCAGTGACGGAAATGAAAAACTGTTTTTT CAISDGNEKLFF
TRBD1 TRBJ1-1 TRBV30 NA TGTGCCTGGTCTGGATTTACCAGGGGGACTGAAGCTTTCTTT CAWSGFTRGTEAFF
NA TRBJ1-1 TRBV7-2 NA TGTGCCAGCAGCGCCCGGGGACGGGGGAACACTGAAGCTTTCTTT CASSARGRGNTEAFF
NA TRBJ2-2 TRBV5-1 NA TGCGCCAGCAGCTCATCACAGGGATCCGCCGGGGAGCTGTTTTTT CASSSSQGSAGELFF
NA TRBJ1-5 TRBV7-2 NA TGTGCCAGCAGCTTAGTAGCAGGGGGCAATCAGCCCCAGCATTTT CASSLVAGGNQPQHF